A single sample gave rise to the 12 T cell receptor beta chains below, sequenced in a study of cytomegalovirus exposure and HLA in healthy donors. PCR primers comprised 60 Vbeta and 13 Jbeta primers. Sequenced by immunoSEQ multiplex PCR; TCRdb stores in-frame clones only, minus some. The profile shows 150,000 to 200,000 clones, nearly 80% of them singletons. The sample was PBMCs. Receptors originate from a man over 45 in good health and CMV-seropositive.

The chain recombines TRBV28 with TRBJ2-3; 7 bases match TRBD1. Germline V gene lookup returns CDR1 MDHEN and CDR2 SYDVKM. CDR3 length: 15 residues. Trimming removed 3 bases from V and 1 base from J; junction bases left unmatched: 4. The CDR3 loop is CASSFGQAGTDTQYF. CDR3 in DNA: TGTGCCAGCAGTTTCGGACAGGCCGGCACAGATACGCAGTATTTT.

The chain recombines TRBV2 with TRBJ2-3, with D perhaps TRBD2 (5 bases). V was pared by 3 bases and J by 9 bases, with 25 bases between. The CDR3 is made up of 17 amino acids. Germline V lookup: CDR1 SNHLY, CDR2 FYNNEI. DNA for the CDR3: TGTGCCAGCAGTGAGATCGCCGGCGGGCTAGAGCGTTACACGCAGTATTTT. Translated: CASSEIAGGLERYTQYF.

This chain joins TRBV4-2 and TRBJ2-2, with D perhaps TRBD2 (6 bases). V was clipped by 7 bases and J by 3 bases, with 15 bases between them. The CDR3 is 15 amino acids. From germline, CDR1 is LGHNA and CDR2 YNFKEQ. CDR3 coding DNA: TGTGCCAGCAACTGGGACGGGGAGGACACCGGGGAGCTGTTTTTT. Translation: CASNWDGEDTGELFF.

This clone was observed a few times. The chain is built from TRBV18 and TRBJ2-2; 8 bases match TRBD2. V was pared by 3 bases and J by 2 bases, with 5 bases of the junction left unmatched. This CDR3 has 16 residues. CDR1 and CDR2 from the germline V gene are KGHSH and LQKENI. The DNA of the CDR3 is TGTGCCAGCTCACCGATACTAGCGGATAACACCGGGGAGCTGTTTTTT. Protein: CASSPILADNTGELFF.

This sequence joins TRBV7-7 and TRBJ2-1, with a possible D match to TRBD2 (5 bases). Germline-derived CDR1 and CDR2 are SSHAT and FNYEAQ (reference sequence). The CDR3 totals 16 residues. Trimming removed 0 bases from V and 3 bases from J, with 12 bases in between. Here the CDR3 DNA reads TGTGCCAGCAGCTTAGCGGACTCATCCGGCTACAATGAGCAGTTCTTC. Protein: CASSLADSSGYNEQFF.

V is TRBV2 and J is TRBJ2-5; possibly TRBD2 for D (6 bases). V dropped 6 bases and J dropped 5 bases, with 22 bases sitting between them. This CDR3 contains 16 residues. Germline V CDR1 and CDR2: SNHLY, FYNNEI. The CDR3 protein is CASSPGTARRRETQYF. In DNA form, the CDR3 reads TGTGCCAGCAGCCCCGGGACTGCTCGCCGGCGGGAGACCCAGTACTTC.

V is TRBV6-5 and J is TRBJ2-3; 8 positions match TRBD1. Germline-derived CDR1 and CDR2 are MNHEY and SVGAGI. This CDR3 comprises 15 residues. With V trimmed by 5 bases and J by 5 bases, 9 bases remained unmatched. The CDR3 region is CASSPTRGLGDTQYF. The CDR3 DNA reads as TGTGCCAGCAGTCCTACCAGGGGGCTTGGAGATACGCAGTATTTT.

This clone was seen a few times. The CDR3 nucleotides are TGTGCCAGTAGTCGTCCGGGACAGGGGGCCGGTCAGCCCCAGCATTTT. Residues: CASSRPGQGAGQPQHF. The chain uses TRBV19 and TRBJ1-5, with 12 bases identical to TRBD1. The germline gives CDR1 LNHDA, CDR2 SQIVND (reference sequence). The V segment lost 5 bases and the J segment 6 bases; nucleotides outside the gene matches: 8. The CDR3 has 16 residues.

V gene TRBV13 combines with J gene TRBJ1-1; no clear D gene. Germline V lookup: CDR1 PRHDT, CDR2 FYEKMQ (reference sequence). V lost 0 bases and J lost 4, with 9 bases in between. This CDR3 contains 14 residues. The CDR3 sequence: CASSLGEVGTEAFF. For the CDR3, the DNA is TGTGCCAGCAGCTTAGGAGAGGTCGGCACTGAAGCTTTCTTT.

The genes are TRBV18 and TRBJ1-2; D is perhaps TRBD1 (5 bases). The CDR3 contains 12 residues. The germline V gene has CDR1 KGHSH and CDR2 LQKENI. The V and J ends lost 6 bases and 3 bases respectively, with 8 bases between them. The CDR3 DNA reads as TGTGCCAGCTCTCAACAGGACTATGGCTACACCTTC. Translated: CASSQQDYGYTF.

This clone was observed a single time. The V call is TRBV6-6, the J call TRBJ1-4; 9 positions match TRBD1. The CDR3 runs to 14 residues. Trimming cost V 5 bases and J 7 bases; bases outside gene matches: 5. The germline V gene has CDR1 MNHNY and CDR2 SVGAGI (reference sequence). The CDR3 DNA reads TGTGCCAGCAGTAGGGGGACAGGGTTTGAAAAACTGTTTTTT. It specifies CASSRGTGFEKLFF.

This chain joins TRBV28 and TRBJ2-1; D might be TRBD2 (6 bases). Trimming took 3 bases from V and 9 from J, leaving 6 bases between them. The CDR3 spans 11 residues. CDR1 is MDHEN and CDR2 is SYDVKM in the germline V gene. The DNA for the CDR3 is TGTGCCAGCAGTTTGGAGGGTGAGCAGTTCTTC. Protein sequence: CASSLEGEQFF.